One and the same sample provided the 24 T cell receptor beta chains below, sequenced in a study of T cells in Graves' hyperthyroidism and ophthalmopathy. Amplified regions were TCR beta CDR3 sequences from RNA transcripts. HTBI primers were employed in a first-round RT-PCR of the TCR CDR3. TCRdb analysed the multiplex PCR reads with MiXCR anew, one entry per CDR3 protein. Here the sample spans fewer than 650,000 distinct CDR3 sequences, less than 15% being singletons. Material: blood. These receptors all stem from a woman in her thirties or forties with Graves' hyperthyroidism.

This clonotype was counted ten times or more. The chain uses TRBV24-1 and TRBJ1-1, with D tentatively TRBD1 (6 bases). The CDR3 runs 13 residues. Germline V CDR1 and CDR2: KGHDR, SFDVKD. Between the trimmed V and J ends, which lost 10 bases and 0 bases, there was a span of 11 bases. CDR3 loop: CATRRTVNTEAFF. CDR3 bases: TGTGCCACTAGACGGACAGTGAACACTGAAGCTTTCTTT.

V usage is TRBV11-2 and J usage is TRBJ2-5; 7 positions match TRBD2. The CDR3 has 14 amino acids. Germline V gene sequence: CDR1 SGHAT, CDR2 FQNNGV. After removal of 7 bases from V and 5 bases from J, the junction contained 10 bases not matched to a gene. DNA of the CDR3: TGTGCCAGCACGGGGGGACTACTTTTCGAGACCCAGTACTTC. This encodes CASTGGLLFETQYF.

This clonotype was seen many times. In DNA form, the CDR3 reads TGTGCCAGCAGTACAGGGGTAGCGGGAGTTAACGGGGAGCTGTTTTTT. Amino acids: CASSTGVAGVNGELFF. The chain has TRBV27 and TRBJ2-2, with 9 bases fitting TRBD2. CDR1 and CDR2 (germline): MNHEY, SMNVEV (reference sequence). After removal of 5 bases from V and 7 bases from J, the junction contained 11 bases not matched to a gene. The CDR3 contains 16 residues.

In the case of this clonotype: Its ends do not fully match the called genes, so a read error is possible. The V call is TRBV20-1, the J call TRBJ2-2; 15 nucleotides agree with TRBD2. This CDR3 comprises 15 residues. CDR1 and CDR2 from the germline V gene are DFQATT and SNEGSKA (reference sequence). CDR3 amino acids: CSASGTSGRTGGLFF. CDR3 sequence (DNA): TGCAGTGCTTCCGGGACTAGCGGGAGGACCGGGGGGCTGTTTTTT.

This clonotype was picked up a small number of times. This chain links TRBV5-1 with TRBJ2-7; no clear D. Trimming left V 0 bases short and J 7 bases short, with 14 bases between. The CDR3 has 14 residues. CDR1 is SGHRS, CDR2 YFSETQ, per germline. The CDR3 bases are TGCGCCAGCAGCTTGGACCGGGCGCTAGGGGAGCAGTACTTC. This encodes CASSLDRALGEQYF.

This clonotype was counted ten times or more. The chain combines TRBV11-1 with TRBJ2-7, with no clear D. Germline-derived CDR1 and CDR2 are SGHAT and FQDESV (reference sequence). Trimming took off 8 bases at V and 2 bases at J, with 10 bases between the two ends. This CDR3 spans 12 amino acids. This CDR3 reads CASAAGPYEQYF. Written as DNA, the CDR3 is TGTGCCAGCGCGGCAGGACCCTACGAGCAGTACTTC.

The V gene is TRBV9, the J gene TRBJ2-1, with TRBD2 as a possible D gene (6 bases). The CDR3 is 16 residues long. The ends were cut back, 0 bases at V and 3 bases at J, with 13 bases in the middle. Germline CDR1 SGDLS, CDR2 YYNGEE. CDR3: CASSVDSGVGYNEQFF. The CDR3 nucleotides are TGTGCCAGCAGCGTAGACTCGGGAGTAGGCTACAATGAGCAGTTCTTC.

The table lists this clonotype with many counts. The chain's CDR3 is CSARRVERENEQYF. DNA for the CDR3: TGCAGTGCTAGGCGGGTGGAGCGGGAGAACGAGCAGTACTTC. The J gene is TRBJ2-7, the V gene TRBV20-1, with 8 bases that match TRBD2. The CDR3 extends over 14 amino acids. The ends lost 3 bases at V and 5 bases at J; junction bases unmatched: 9. CDR1 and CDR2 from the germline V gene are DFQATT and SNEGSKA (reference sequence).

This clonotype was seen repeatedly, ten times or more. The chain recombines TRBV6-1 with TRBJ1-1; D gene uncertain. Trimming took 7 bases from V and 6 from J, leaving 15 bases between them. The germline V gene has CDR1 MNHNS and CDR2 SASEGT. CDR3 length: 13 residues. For the CDR3, the DNA is TGTGCCAGCAACGTTAAGGAAAACTCTGAAGCTTTCTTT. Its translation: CASNVKENSEAFF.

This clonotype was seen repeatedly, ten times or more. V and J are TRBV28 and TRBJ2-7; D unresolved. With 2 bases removed from V and 2 bases from J, the gap between germline ends came to 7 bases. Germline values: CDR1 MDHEN, CDR2 SYDVKM. This CDR3 has 13 amino acids. CDR3 amino acids: CASSLRVPYEQYF. CDR3 nucleotide sequence: TGTGCCAGCAGTTTAAGGGTCCCCTACGAGCAGTACTTC. The whole variable domain, filled in from reference TRBV28 and TRBJ2-7, reads DVKVTQSSRYLVKRTGEKVFLECVQDMDHENMFWYRQDPGLGLRLIYFSYDVKMKEKGDIPEGYSVSREKKERFSLILESASTNQTSMYLCASSLRVPYEQYFGPGTRLTVT.

This clonotype was found many times. V is TRBV28 and J is TRBJ1-2; D gene ambiguous. V was pared by 7 bases and J by 4 bases, with 10 bases between. The CDR3 runs to 12 residues. CDR1 is MDHEN, CDR2 SYDVKM, per germline. CDR3 nucleotide sequence: TGTGCCAGCACTCGAACCCCCTATGGCTACACCTTC. Protein sequence: CASTRTPYGYTF.

This clonotype has just a few counts. The V and J genes are TRBV27 and TRBJ1-2, with unresolved D. This CDR3 has 13 residues. With 3 bases removed from V and 4 bases from J, the gap between germline ends came to 9 bases. Germline CDR1 is MNHEY and CDR2 is SMNVEV (reference sequence). In DNA, the CDR3 is TGTGCCAGCAGTTTTAATCAAGCCTATGGCTACACCTTC. This sequence encodes CASSFNQAYGYTF.

This clonotype has ten or more counts. The chain has TRBV11-2 and TRBJ2-5; D might be TRBD2 (6 bases). The CDR3 length is 15 residues. Germline V gene data show CDR1 as SGHAT and CDR2 as FQNNGV. V dropped 0 bases and J dropped 5 bases, with 13 bases sitting between them. Here the CDR3 reads CASSLDGRGVETQYF. The DNA of the CDR3 is TGTGCCAGCAGCTTAGACGGGAGAGGTGTTGAGACCCAGTACTTC.

This clonotype has just a few counts. The CDR3 DNA sequence: TGTGCCAGCACTCCCCGCCTAGACTCCTACGAGCAGTACTTC. Protein sequence: CASTPRLDSYEQYF. The genes are TRBV3-1 and TRBJ2-7; D unresolved. The germline V gene has CDR1 LGHDT and CDR2 YNNKEL (reference sequence). CDR3 length equals 14 residues. The germline V and J ends were trimmed by 7 bases and 0 bases, with 13 bases remaining between them.

V and J are TRBV6-1 and TRBJ2-2; 7 bases are shared with TRBD1. This CDR3 contains 18 residues. V lost 7 bases to trimming and J lost 0 bases; unmatched junction nucleotides: 14. Germline V gives CDR1 MNHNS, CDR2 SASEGT. CDR3 DNA sequence: TGTGCCAGCAACGGGGACAGCGTTGAAACCGCGAACACCGGGGAGCTGTTTTTT. Translating it yields CASNGDSVETANTGELFF.

The CDR3, as DNA: TGCGCCAGCACCCCGGACAGCTCCTACGAGCAGTACTTC. Its translation: CASTPDSSYEQYF. V is TRBV5-1 and J is TRBJ2-7; a possible D gene is TRBD1 (6 bases). Germline CDR1 reads SGHRS; CDR2 reads YFSETQ. The CDR3 has 13 residues. The V end was cut by 6 bases, the J end by 0 bases, with 10 bases between.

This clonotype has at least ten counts. The chain joins TRBV6-1 to TRBJ2-7; 9 bases match TRBD1. The V segment lost 6 bases and the J segment 7 bases; nucleotides outside the gene matches: 16. CDR1 and CDR2 from the germline V gene are MNHNS and SASEGT. This CDR3 is built from 16 residues. The CDR3 coding sequence is TGTGCCAGCAGACGAACACCCGGGACAGGGCGAGATGAGCAGTACTTC. Translating gives CASRRTPGTGRDEQYF.

This clonotype was detected only a few times. The rearrangement joins TRBV11-2 to TRBJ2-2, with D unresolved. Between the trimmed V and J ends, which lost 5 bases and 0 bases, there was a span of 10 bases. CDR1 SGHAT and CDR2 FQNNGV come from the germline V gene. CDR3 length: 15 amino acids. The CDR3 DNA is TGTGCCAGCAGCCAAGAATCGTCGAACACCGGGGAGCTGTTTTTT. It codes for CASSQESSNTGELFF.

A few counts support this clonotype. This chain uses TRBV18 with TRBJ1-5; 7 nucleotides line up with TRBD1. Germline lookup yields CDR1 KGHSH and CDR2 LQKENI. This CDR3 comprises 16 residues. The ends lost 5 bases at V and 2 bases at J; junction bases unmatched: 9. CDR3 DNA sequence: TGTGCCAGCTCATACACTAAAGGACAGGGCAATCAGCCCCAGCATTTT. Translated: CASSYTKGQGNQPQHF.

The sample holds many counts of this clonotype. The V call is TRBV20-1, the J call TRBJ2-7, with no clear D. The CDR3 is 13 amino acids. The germline V gene has CDR1 DFQATT and CDR2 SNEGSKA (reference sequence). The ends were cut back, 0 bases at V and 2 bases at J, with 8 bases in the middle. The CDR3 DNA follows: TGCAGTGCTAGAGAGCTAGGGCCCTACGAGCAGTACTTC. The encoded protein is CSARELGPYEQYF.

The chain links TRBV10-3 to TRBJ1-2; 10 positions match TRBD1. The CDR3 spans 14 residues. Trimming took 6 bases from V and 2 from J; bases not matched to a gene: 3. CDR1 ENHRY and CDR2 SYGVKD come from the germline V gene. CDR3 in amino acids: CAIRADRGNYGYTF. The CDR3 region has the DNA TGTGCCATCAGGGCGGACAGGGGGAACTATGGCTACACCTTC.

The chain employs TRBV7-6 and TRBJ2-3; 10 bases are shared with TRBD2. The CDR3 loop spans 14 amino acids. Trimming took 6 bases from V and 5 from J; bases not matched to a gene: 5. The germline V gene has CDR1 SGHVS and CDR2 FNYEAQ. The DNA of the CDR3 is TGTGCCAGCAGGTCTAGCGGGAGTGGAGATACGCAGTATTTT. Residues: CASRSSGSGDTQYF.

CDR3 DNA sequence: TGTGCCAGCAGCTTACTTAGGGGAGGCAGGGGCTCCTACGAGCAGTACTTC. Translation gives CASSLLRGGRGSYEQYF. The rearrangement uses TRBV7-9 and TRBJ2-7; either TRBD1 or TRBD2 may supply D (6 bases each). V was trimmed by 2 bases and J by 0 bases, leaving 17 bases between them. CDR3 length: 17 amino acids. The germline CDR1 and CDR2 sequences are SEHNR and FQNEAQ (reference sequence).

The chain carries TRBV7-3 and TRBJ2-5; 12 bases fit TRBD2. The CDR3 length is 16 residues. Germline V gene sequence: CDR1 SGHTA, CDR2 FQGTGA. The trim removed 1 base at V and 3 bases at J, leaving 3 bases unmatched. The chain's CDR3 is CASSLIWTSGKETQYF. In DNA, the CDR3 is TGTGCCAGCAGCTTAATATGGACTAGCGGGAAAGAGACCCAGTACTTC.